This T cell receptor (beta chain) was retrieved from a study of long-term antiretroviral therapy in people with HIV. Study in general: There is a gap of about a decade between the earliest samples and the later 2015 immediate-ART recommendation. Findings and caveats of the study: ART adherence, viral resistance and therapy changes were not recorded. Clones with expansion before ART led the repertoire at all time points. Relative to transplant donor controls, diversity remained lower despite increasing after ART.

Concerning this clone: Its antigen is not known.

A v3.0 immunoSEQ assay was performed at survey level. Only in-frame clones appear in the TCRdb table, and some are missing; sequencing was by immunoSEQ multiplex PCR. The sample lists under 50,000 clones; less than 90% were seen once. From germline, CDR1 is SGHNT and CDR2 YYREEE (reference sequence). There are 15 residues in the CDR3. Deletions cut 2 bases from V and 2 bases from J, with 12 bases between. The material was unsorted PBMCs, obtained 1.2 years after starting antiretroviral therapy. The source is a woman aged 50 to 65 with HIV. The chain recombines TRBV5-4 with TRBJ2-3; D may be TRBD2 (5 bases). This CDR3 is CASSFRTSYTDTQYF. The CDR3 nucleotides read TGTGCCAGCAGCTTTAGGACTTCTTACACAGATACGCAGTATTTT.